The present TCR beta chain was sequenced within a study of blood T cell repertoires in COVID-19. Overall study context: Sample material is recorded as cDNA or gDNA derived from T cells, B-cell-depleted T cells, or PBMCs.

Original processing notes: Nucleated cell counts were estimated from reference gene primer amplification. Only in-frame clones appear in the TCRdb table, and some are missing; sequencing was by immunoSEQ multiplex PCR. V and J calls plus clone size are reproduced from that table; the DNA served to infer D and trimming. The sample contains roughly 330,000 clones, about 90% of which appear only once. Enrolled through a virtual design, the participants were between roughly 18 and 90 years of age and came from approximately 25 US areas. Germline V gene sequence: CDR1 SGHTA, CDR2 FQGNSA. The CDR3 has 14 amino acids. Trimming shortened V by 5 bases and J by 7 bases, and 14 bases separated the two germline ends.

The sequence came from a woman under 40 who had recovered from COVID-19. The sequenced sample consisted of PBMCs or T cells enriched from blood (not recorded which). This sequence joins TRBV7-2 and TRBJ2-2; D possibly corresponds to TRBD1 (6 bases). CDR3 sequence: CASSRGQYNGELFF. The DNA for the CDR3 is TGTGCCAGCAGCCGTGGACAGTACAACGGGGAGCTGTTTTTT.